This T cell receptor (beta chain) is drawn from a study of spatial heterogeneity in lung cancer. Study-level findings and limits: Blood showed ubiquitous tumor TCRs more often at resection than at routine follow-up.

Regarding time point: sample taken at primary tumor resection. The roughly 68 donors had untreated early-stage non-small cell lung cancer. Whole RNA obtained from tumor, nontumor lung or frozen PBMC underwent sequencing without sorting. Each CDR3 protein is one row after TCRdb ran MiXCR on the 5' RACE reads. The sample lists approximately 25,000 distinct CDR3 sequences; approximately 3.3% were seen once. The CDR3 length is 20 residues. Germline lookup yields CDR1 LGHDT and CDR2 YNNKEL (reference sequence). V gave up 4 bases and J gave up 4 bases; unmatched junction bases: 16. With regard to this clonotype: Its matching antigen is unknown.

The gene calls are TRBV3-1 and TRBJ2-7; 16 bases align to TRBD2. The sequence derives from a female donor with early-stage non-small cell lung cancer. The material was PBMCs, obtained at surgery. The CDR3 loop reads CASSRPEVGTSGRVVYEQYF. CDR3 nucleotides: TGTGCCAGCAGCCGCCCCGAGGTCGGGACTAGCGGGAGGGTAGTATACGAGCAGTACTTC.